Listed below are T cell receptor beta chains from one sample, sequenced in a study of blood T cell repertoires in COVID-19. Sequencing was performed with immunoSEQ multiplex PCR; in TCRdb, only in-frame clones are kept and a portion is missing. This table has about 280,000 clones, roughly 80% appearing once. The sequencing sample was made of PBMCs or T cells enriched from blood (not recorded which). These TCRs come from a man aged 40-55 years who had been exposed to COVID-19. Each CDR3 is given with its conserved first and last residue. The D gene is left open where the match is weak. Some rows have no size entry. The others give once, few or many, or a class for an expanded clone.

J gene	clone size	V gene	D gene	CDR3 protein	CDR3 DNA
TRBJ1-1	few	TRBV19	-	CASNVDRTNTEAFF	TGTGCCAGTAACGTGGACAGAACAAACACTGAAGCTTTCTTT
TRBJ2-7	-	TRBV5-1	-	CASSFHDSSYEQYF	TGCGCCAGCAGCTTCCACGATAGCTCCTACGAGCAGTACTTC
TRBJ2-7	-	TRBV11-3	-	CASSLQGGTYEQYF	TGTGCCAGCAGCCTACAGGGGGGGACCTACGAGCAGTACTTC
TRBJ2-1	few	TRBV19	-	CASSRQGRTPDNEQFF	TGTGCCAGTAGCAGGCAGGGTCGGACCCCAGACAATGAGCAGTTCTTC
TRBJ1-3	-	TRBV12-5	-	CASAYGGPGNTIYF	TGTGCTAGTGCTTACGGGGGTCCTGGAAACACCATATATTTT
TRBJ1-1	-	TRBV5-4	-	CATWEGAAPNTEAFF	TGTGCCACCTGGGAGGGCGCAGCTCCCAACACTGAAGCTTTCTTT
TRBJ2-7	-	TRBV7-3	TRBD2	CASSLNPGLADGWEQYF	TGTGCCAGCAGCTTAAACCCGGGACTAGCGGACGGGTGGGAGCAGTACTTC
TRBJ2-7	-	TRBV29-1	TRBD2	CSVETSGYEQYF	TGCAGCGTTGAGACTAGCGGATACGAGCAGTACTTC
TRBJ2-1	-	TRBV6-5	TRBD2	CASSYGTSGYNEQFF	TGTGCCAGCAGTTACGGGACTAGCGGTTACAATGAGCAGTTCTTC
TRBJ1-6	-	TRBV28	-	CASSYPRGPNSPLHF	TGTGCCAGCAGTTACCCTCGTGGCCCTAATTCACCCCTCCACTTT
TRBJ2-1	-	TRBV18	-	CASSPVRIRGGLLEQFF	TGTGCCAGCTCACCCGTAAGGATCCGTGGGGGCCTGCTTGAGCAGTTCTTC
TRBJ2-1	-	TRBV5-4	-	CASSFGLSENEQFF	TGTGCCAGCAGCTTCGGACTAAGCGAAAATGAGCAGTTCTTC
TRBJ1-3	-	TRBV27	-	CASRGLVTGNTIYF	TGTGCCAGCAGGGGCCTTGTTACTGGAAACACCATATATTTT
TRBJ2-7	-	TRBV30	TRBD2	CAWSVGGSGNEQYF	TGTGCCTGGAGTGTAGGAGGGAGCGGGAACGAGCAGTACTTC
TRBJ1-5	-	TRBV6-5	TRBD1	CASSAGTGGLQPQHF	TGTGCCAGCAGCGCCGGGACAGGGGGCTTGCAGCCCCAGCATTTT
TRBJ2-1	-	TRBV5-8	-	CASSSLSFGQFF	TGTGCCAGCAGCTCCTTAAGCTTTGGGCAGTTCTTC
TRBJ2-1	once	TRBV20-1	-	CSAIYGEQFF	TGCAGTGCTATCTACGGTGAGCAGTTCTTC
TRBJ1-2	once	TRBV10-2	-	CASRSVRGAYGYTF	TGCGCCAGCAGAAGTGTGCGGGGGGCCTATGGCTACACCTTC
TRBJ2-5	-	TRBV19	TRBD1	CASTRTGARGETQYF	TGTGCCAGTACCCGGACAGGGGCAAGGGGGGAGACCCAGTACTTC
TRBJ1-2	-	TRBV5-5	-	CASSSQGLIADGYTF	TGTGCCAGCAGCTCCCAGGGGTTAATCGCCGATGGCTACACCTTC
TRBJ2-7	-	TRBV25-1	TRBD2	CASSDTSGLSYEQYF	TGTGCCAGCAGTGATACTAGCGGGCTCTCCTACGAGCAGTACTTC
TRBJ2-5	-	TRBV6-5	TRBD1	CASRDRGEGETQYF	TGTGCCAGCAGGGACAGGGGAGAAGGAGAGACCCAGTACTTC
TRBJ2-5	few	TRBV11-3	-	CASSFAGETQYF	TGTGCCAGCAGCTTCGCAGGGGAGACCCAGTACTTC
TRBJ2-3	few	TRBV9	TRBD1	CASSTTGVGPDTQYF	TGTGCCAGCAGCACGACAGGGGTGGGTCCAGATACGCAGTATTTT
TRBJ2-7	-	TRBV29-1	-	CSVQQGAYEQYF	TGCAGCGTTCAACAGGGAGCCTACGAGCAGTACTTC
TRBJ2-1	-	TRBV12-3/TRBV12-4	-	CASSSVGYNEQFF	TGTGCCAGCAGTTCGGTCGGCTACAATGAGCAGTTCTTC
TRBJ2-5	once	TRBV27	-	CASTSTSGERETQYF	TGTGCCAGCACTTCTACTTCAGGGGAAAGAGAGACCCAGTACTTC
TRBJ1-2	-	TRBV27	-	CASSRGQPYGYTF	TGTGCCAGCAGCAGAGGACAGCCCTATGGCTACACCTTC
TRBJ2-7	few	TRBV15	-	CATSLLARNEQYF	TGTGCCACCAGCCTTCTAGCGCGCAACGAGCAGTACTTC
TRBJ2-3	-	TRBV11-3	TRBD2	CASSSAIAGGADTQYF	TGTGCCAGCAGCTCGGCTATAGCGGGAGGGGCAGATACGCAGTATTTT
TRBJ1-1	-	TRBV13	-	CASSPGWYRVSEAFF	TGTGCCAGCAGCCCAGGATGGTACAGGGTATCTGAAGCTTTCTTT
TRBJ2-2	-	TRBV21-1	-	CASSFGLRAPGELFF	TGTGCCAGCTCGTTTGGACTCCGAGCTCCCGGGGAGCTGTTTTTT
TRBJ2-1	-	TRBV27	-	CASSFNTDNNEQFF	TGTGCCAGCAGTTTTAACACGGACAACAATGAGCAGTTCTTC
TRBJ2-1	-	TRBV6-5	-	CASSGQGWNEQFF	TGTGCCAGCTCTGGCCAGGGTTGGAATGAGCAGTTCTTC
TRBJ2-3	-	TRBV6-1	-	CASSAGLDTQYF	TGTGCCAGCAGTGCGGGACTAGATACGCAGTATTTT
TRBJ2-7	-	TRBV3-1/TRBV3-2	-	CASSQDLARPSYEQYF	TGTGCCAGCAGCCAAGACCTAGCCCGACCGAGCTACGAGCAGTACTTC
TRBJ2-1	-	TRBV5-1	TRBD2	CASSSRTSGLYNEQFF	TGCGCCAGCAGCTCGCGGACTAGCGGGTTATACAATGAGCAGTTCTTC
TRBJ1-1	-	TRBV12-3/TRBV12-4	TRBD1	CASRVTGEAFF	TGTGCCAGCAGGGTGACAGGGGAGGCTTTCTTT
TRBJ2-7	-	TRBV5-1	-	CASRGSEQYF	TGCGCCAGTAGGGGATCCGAGCAGTACTTC
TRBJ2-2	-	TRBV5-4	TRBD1	CASSRDRVGTGELFF	TGTGCCAGCAGCAGAGACAGGGTGGGGACCGGGGAGCTGTTTTTT
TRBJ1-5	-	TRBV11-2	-	CASSLTGVQPQHF	TGTGCCAGCAGCTTAACGGGGGTTCAGCCCCAGCATTTT
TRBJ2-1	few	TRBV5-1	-	CASSPQGSYNEQFF	TGCGCCAGCAGTCCACAGGGATCCTACAATGAGCAGTTCTTC